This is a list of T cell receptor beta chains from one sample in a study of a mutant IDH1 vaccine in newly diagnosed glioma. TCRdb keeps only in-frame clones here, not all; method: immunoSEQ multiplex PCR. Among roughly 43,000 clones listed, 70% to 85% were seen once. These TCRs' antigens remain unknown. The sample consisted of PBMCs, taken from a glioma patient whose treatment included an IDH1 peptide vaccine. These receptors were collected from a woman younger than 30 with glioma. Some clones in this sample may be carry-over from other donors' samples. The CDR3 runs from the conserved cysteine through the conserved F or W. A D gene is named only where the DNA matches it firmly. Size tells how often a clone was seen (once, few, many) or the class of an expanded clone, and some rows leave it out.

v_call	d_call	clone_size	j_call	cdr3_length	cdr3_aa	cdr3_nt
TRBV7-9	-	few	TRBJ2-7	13	CASSPPTAYEQYF	TGTGCCAGCAGCCCGCCAACAGCTTACGAGCAGTACTTC
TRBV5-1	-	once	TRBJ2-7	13	CASRISSSYEQYF	TGCGCCAGCAGAATTTCGAGCTCCTACGAGCAGTACTTC
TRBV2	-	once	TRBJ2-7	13	CASRSWASYEQYF	TGTGCCAGCAGAAGCTGGGCGTCCTACGAGCAGTACTTC
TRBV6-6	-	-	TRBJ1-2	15	CASSYNGDEDYGYTF	TGTGCCAGCAGTTACAACGGGGACGAGGACTATGGCTACACCTTC
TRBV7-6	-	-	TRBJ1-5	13	CASSPGHWQPQHF	TGTGCCAGCAGCCCGGGCCATTGGCAGCCCCAGCATTTT
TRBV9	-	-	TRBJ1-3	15	CASSVASVLGNTIYF	TGTGCCAGCAGCGTAGCCAGCGTCCTTGGAAACACCATATATTTT
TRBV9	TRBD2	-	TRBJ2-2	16	CASSFLAGGNTGELFF	TGTGCCAGCAGCTTTTTAGCGGGGGGGAACACCGGGGAGCTGTTTTTT
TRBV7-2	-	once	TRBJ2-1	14	CASSPDTGRNEQFF	TGTGCCAGCAGCCCTGACACCGGAAGGAATGAGCAGTTCTTC
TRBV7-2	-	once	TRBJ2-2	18	CASSSAIRPGLITGELFF	TGTGCCAGCAGCTCCGCGATCAGACCGGGACTCATAACCGGGGAGCTGTTTTTT
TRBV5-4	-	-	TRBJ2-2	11	CASGSGWELFF	TGTGCCAGCGGGTCCGGCTGGGAGCTGTTTTTT
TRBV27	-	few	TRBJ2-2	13	CASSLGNTGELFF	TGTGCCAGCAGTTTGGGGAACACCGGGGAGCTGTTTTTT
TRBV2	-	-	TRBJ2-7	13	CASSGGRSYEQYF	TGTGCCAGCAGCGGGGGGCGATCCTACGAGCAGTACTTC
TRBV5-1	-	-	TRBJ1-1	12	CASRRVDTEAFF	TGCGCCAGCAGGCGGGTGGACACTGAAGCTTTCTTT